The 9 T cell receptor beta chains listed next were all sequenced from one sample in a study of T cell responses to AZD1222 COVID-19 vaccine. Sequenced by immunoSEQ multiplex PCR; TCRdb stores in-frame clones only, minus some. This sample yields 150,000 or so clones, of which more than 85% are seen a single time; 1% to 1.5% belongs to the top ten. The input for sequencing was peripheral blood, taken 28 days after the second AZD1222 dose. The source of these receptors is an adult who received the AZD1222 COVID-19 vaccine.

The chain has TRBV14 and TRBJ2-1; D gene ambiguous. The CDR3 spans 15 residues. Trimming pared 0 bases from V and 4 bases from J, leaving 10 bases between. Germline V gene lookup returns CDR1 SGHDN and CDR2 FVKESK. As DNA, the CDR3 is TGTGCCAGCAGCCAAGAATTTCGGAGATACAATGAGCAGTTCTTC. Protein sequence: CASSQEFRRYNEQFF.

This rearrangement joins TRBV2 to TRBJ1-1; D is unresolved. This CDR3 contains 13 residues. V was shortened by 4 bases and J by 0 bases, with 6 bases between the two germline ends. In germline, CDR1 is SNHLY, CDR2 FYNNEI. The DNA for the CDR3 is TGTGCCAGCAGTGGTCAGGTGAACACTGAAGCTTTCTTT. It is translated as CASSGQVNTEAFF. Using reference TRBV2 and TRBJ1-1 for the parts outside the CDR3, the full variable domain is EPEVTQTPSHQVTQMGQEVILRCVPISNHLYFYWYRQILGQKVEFLVSFYNNEISEKSEIFDDQFSVERPDGSNFTLKIRSTKLEDSAMYFCASSGQVNTEAFFGQGTRLTVV.

The chain carries TRBV3-1 (or the pseudogene TRBV3-2) and TRBJ1-1; D is unclear. V dropped 4 bases and J dropped 0 bases, with 9 bases sitting between them. The CDR3 totals 14 residues. From germline, CDR1 is LGHDT and CDR2 YNNKEL (reference sequence). The CDR3 reads CASSLTALNTEAFF. In DNA, the CDR3 is TGTGCCAGCAGCCTCACCGCCTTGAACACTGAAGCTTTCTTT.

This rearrangement joins TRBV7-6 to TRBJ2-1; either TRBD1 or TRBD2 may fit D (6 bases each). Per germline, CDR1 SGHVS and CDR2 FNYEAQ. The CDR3 consists of 17 residues. V gave up 5 bases and J gave up 10 bases, with 27 bases separating them. As DNA, the CDR3 is TGTGCCAGCAGCCCCAGAGAGATCCTAGCGCCGAGGGGGGAGCAGTTCTTC. Its translation is CASSPREILAPRGEQFF.

This clone was recorded a few times. The genes are TRBV10-3 and TRBJ2-7, with 8 positions matching TRBD1. V shed 9 bases, J shed 5 bases, and the junction held 9 bases outside the gene matches. CDR3 size: 13 residues. The germline CDR1 and CDR2 sequences are ENHRY and SYGVKD. CDR3 loop: CAMKGAQGDEQYF. DNA for the CDR3: TGTGCCATGAAGGGGGCACAGGGGGACGAGCAGTACTTC.

In its sample, this clone was seen once. V gene TRBV2 combines with J gene TRBJ2-7, with TRBD2 matching over 7 bases. The V gene end was trimmed by 8 bases and the J gene end by 2 bases; junction bases not matched to a gene: 15. This CDR3 is 16 amino acids long. Looked up from germline, CDR1 is SNHLY and CDR2 is FYNNEI. CDR3 amino acids: CASGGGTGTGTYEQYF. CDR3 bases: TGTGCCAGCGGGGGGGGGACCGGGACGGGGACCTACGAGCAGTACTTC. The complete variable domain, with remaining parts taken from reference TRBV2 and TRBJ2-7, reads EPEVTQTPSHQVTQMGQEVILRCVPISNHLYFYWYRQILGQKVEFLVSFYNNEISEKSEIFDDQFSVERPDGSNFTLKIRSTKLEDSAMYFCASGGGTGTGTYEQYFGPGTRLTVT.

The chain recombines TRBV18 with TRBJ2-5; possibly TRBD1 for D (6 bases). V was pared by 6 bases and J by 0 bases, with 11 bases between. The CDR3 has 14 amino acids. CDR1 is KGHSH and CDR2 is LQKENI in the germline V gene. In DNA, the CDR3 is TGTGCCAGCTCGCTTACAGGGAACCAAGAGACCCAGTACTTC. Its protein product is CASSLTGNQETQYF.

The chain links TRBV25-1 to TRBJ1-2, with D perhaps matching TRBD1 (6 bases). Germline V gene sequence: CDR1 MGHDK, CDR2 SYGVNS. The CDR3 covers 15 residues. V was clipped by 1 base and J by 5 bases, with 14 bases between them. In nucleotides, the CDR3 is TGTGCCAGCAGTGAATCGAGGGGGACGGGGTATGGCTACACCTTC. This codes for CASSESRGTGYGYTF.

V usage is TRBV5-1 and J usage is TRBJ1-4; D gene uncertain. V gave up 5 bases and J gave up 5 bases, with 13 bases separating them. This CDR3 is 14 amino acids long. Germline V gives CDR1 SGHRS, CDR2 YFSETQ. The CDR3 is CASSQDVRNEKLFF. The CDR3 DNA reads TGCGCCAGCAGTCAGGACGTACGCAATGAAAAACTGTTTTTT.